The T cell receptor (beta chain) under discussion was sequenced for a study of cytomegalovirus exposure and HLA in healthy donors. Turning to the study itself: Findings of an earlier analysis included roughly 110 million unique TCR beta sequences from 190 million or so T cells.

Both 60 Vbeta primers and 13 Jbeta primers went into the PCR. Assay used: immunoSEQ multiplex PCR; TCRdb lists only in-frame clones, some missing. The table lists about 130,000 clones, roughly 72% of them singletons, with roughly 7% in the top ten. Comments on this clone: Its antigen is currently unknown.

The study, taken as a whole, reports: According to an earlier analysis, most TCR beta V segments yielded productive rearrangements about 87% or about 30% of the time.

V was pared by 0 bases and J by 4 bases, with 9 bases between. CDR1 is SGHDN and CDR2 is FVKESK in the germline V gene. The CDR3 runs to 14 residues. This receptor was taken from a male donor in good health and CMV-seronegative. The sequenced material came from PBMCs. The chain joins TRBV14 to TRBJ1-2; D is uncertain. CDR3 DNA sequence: TGTGCCAGCAGCCAAGATCTTGTCTCCTATGGCTACACCTTC. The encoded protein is CASSQDLVSYGYTF.